This record concerns one T cell receptor beta chain sequence. No antigen is known for it. Base quality data are lacking; no much larger clone is found one base away. Cut back by 6 bases and 5 bases, the V and J ends lie 9 bases apart. As encoded in the germline V gene, CDR1 is KGHDR while CDR2 is SFDVKD. The CDR3 holds 13 amino acids from the cysteine to the phenylalanine. CDR3 DNA is the only sequence kept; it has 39 bases, read in frame from the first base. This specimen belongs to a study of CD8+CD57+ T cells in acquired aplastic anemia (dated by TCRdb to 2016 to 2019). Notes on the research overall: On average, sorted CD4+ and CD8+ cells yielded around 3.1 ug of extracted DNA, with a range of roughly 0.18 to 30 ug. CD8+CD57+ expansion was defined as frequency above the mean frequency observed in healthy subjects.

Genomic DNA was used as template for profiling of TCR beta VDJ combinations and CDR3 sequences. An Illumina HiSeq 2000 was the platform used for TCR repertoire sequencing. On the authors' methods: Repertoire assessment relied on Simpson's diversity index, CDR3 size and DJ length profiles, and TRBV/TRBJ rearrangement plots. The most abundant DNA sequence in the deep sequencing data was taken as the immunodominant clone. CDR3 amino acid sequences were screened for sharing across subjects and compared with published repertoires and the VDJdb database. TCRdb trimmed the raw reads at Q25, called clones with MiXCR and kept productive beta chains. Identical CDR3 proteins give one entry, which carries the most common genes and DNA. TCRdb's processing, not the study's, gives the V and J calls here. The sample table holds around 150,000 distinct CDR3 sequences, of which about two thirds were seen once. The top ten clonotypes cover approximately 48% of the sample.

Patients chosen for sequencing had shown expansion of CD8+CD57+ cells by flow cytometry. Every patient had severe acquired aplastic anemia, diagnosed using the International Study of Aplastic Anemia and Agranulocytosis and Camitta criteria. Patients had received no therapy at the time of blood sampling. The study deep-sequenced TCR repertoires of sorted CD4+ and CD8+ blood T cells from severe aplastic anemia patients and healthy subjects. Patients were enrolled under clinicaltrials.gov protocols 00001620, 01623167, 00001397, 00071045, 00081523 and 00961064 in the USA. Ficoll-Paque density gradient centrifugation was used to isolate peripheral blood mononuclear cells. CD4+ and CD8+ T cells were sorted by FACS or magnetic beads before DNA extraction. Paper-wide results and their limitations: Roughly 30 CD8+ CDR3 sequences were shared between patients and controls but appeared highly expressed in patients and within their immunodominant clones. Between patients and healthy controls, no significant difference in CD8+ Simpson's diversity was found (P=0.060).

The sequence derives from a human donor with aplastic anemia. The sequencing sample was made of sorted CD4+, CD8+, or CD8+CD57+ T cells (not recorded which) from PBMCs. Recombination linked TRBV24-1 to TRBJ2-2; confidence is insufficient to name the D gene. The nucleotide sequence is given as TGTGCCACCAGTCTCGGTGGGACCGGGGAGCTGTTTTTT. It encodes CATSLGGTGELFF.